The T cell receptor (beta chain) described here comes from a study of blood T cell repertoires in COVID-19 (TCRdb year 2020). Regarding the study in general: The collaborator samples originated in the United States, Italy and Spain and spanned the acute and convalescent phases of COVID-19. The material from the prospective study consisted of cDNA or gDNA derived from T cells, B-cell-depleted T cells, or PBMCs. Subjects who had been exposed to COVID-19, were actively infected with it, or had recovered from it provided the deeply sampled blood TCRbeta repertoires that made up the dataset. A freely available public database, intended as a resource for researchers studying the immune response to SARS-CoV-2, is where the repertoires were released. The samples were drawn from two sources: the first 160 participants of the ongoing ImmuneRACE study, and 1,000 to 1,500 subjects contributed by 6 global collaborators. Nearly every sample came with metadata listing a de-identified subject ID, COVID-19 status, age in years and sex. HLA class I and class II types, where available, came from metadata supplied by the sample provider rather than from assay-based typing.

The CDR3 covers 12 residues, taking in both the cysteine and the phenylalanine. The retained sequence is limited to the CDR3, 36 bases, with the frame set at the first base. V was cut back by 5 bases and J by 4 bases, leaving a gap of 8 bases between them. TCRbeta CDR3 regions were amplified from genomic DNA by means of the immunoSEQ Assay, a bias-controlled multiplex PCR. The original methods were these. Within the assay, amplification of reference gene primers was used to estimate how many nucleated cells each sample contained. Sequence reads were collapsed and filtered to measure the absolute abundance of every unique TCRbeta CDR3 rearrangement. For each sample, productive Simpson clonality was calculated as the square root of Simpson's diversity index over productive rearrangements. TCRdb provides this immuneACCESS table in a form limited to in-frame rearrangements. Some clones are lacking; in checked studies, under half of them reflect an unresolved V gene, and why the rest are absent is not known. V, J and clone size were drawn from that table, and D and trimming were deduced from the DNA. This sample is represented by tens of thousands of clones; more than 70% of them were singletons. Together, the top ten hold roughly 8.4% of the sample.

Comments on this clone: The antigen it recognizes is unknown. The record has no base qualities; no much larger clone is one base away.

Study-level results and caveats: The quantity of clinical and demographic metadata differed by source and by participant and was supplied without curation.

Whole blood was collected in K2EDTA tubes by collaborating institutions according to the institutions' own protocols. For TCRbeta analysis, collaborators shipped samples as frozen whole blood, isolated PBMCs, or DNA extracted from either of those sample types. The sequence was collected from a man in his 60s with active COVID-19. The chain is made from TRBV12-3 or TRBV12-4 and TRBJ1-2, with a weak D call of TRBD1 (6 bases match). Sample: peripheral blood. The CDR3 amino acid sequence is: CASSQGTYGYTF. The DNA sequence is TGTGCCAGCAGTCAGGGGACCTATGGCTACACCTTC.